Described below is a single TCR beta chain sequence and its context. This sample is drawn from a study of T cell responses to AZD1222 COVID-19 vaccine. Profiling relied on immunoSEQ multiplex PCR, and the TCRdb table lists in-frame clones only, not all of them. The sample consists of about 86,000 clones, approximately 89% of them appearing once. The length of the CDR3 is 14 residues. Per the germline V gene, CDR1 is SGHNT and CDR2 is YYREEE (reference sequence). V was shortened by 1 base and J by 1 base, with 8 bases between the two germline ends. The sequencing used peripheral blood, collected on day 0 of AZD1222 vaccination. V usage is TRBV5-4 and J usage is TRBJ1-1; D is unclear. The sequence was obtained from an adult in good health. The CDR3 region is CASSLIKGNTEAFF. CDR3 coding DNA: TGTGCCAGCAGCTTGATTAAGGGGAACACTGAAGCTTTCTTT.